One sample yielded the 32 T cell receptor beta chains listed below, sequenced in a study of OX40 agonist ivuxolimab in advanced cancers. Profiling relied on immunoSEQ multiplex PCR, and the TCRdb table lists in-frame clones only, not all of them. This sample carries about 77,000 clones, 83% of them seen once, and the ten largest clones take around 0.76%. The source was CD4+ or CD8+ T cells sorted from blood, collected in a trial of the OX40 agonist ivuxolimab. These receptors all come from an adult with an advanced solid tumor such as melanoma, head and neck, liver or kidney cancer.

This clone was recorded a few times. The CDR3 here is CASSIGETSGANEQFF. CDR3 nucleotide sequence: TGTGCCAGTAGTATCGGCGAGACTAGCGGGGCGAATGAGCAGTTCTTC. This sequence joins TRBV19 and TRBJ2-1; TRBD2 aligns across 11 bases. Per the germline V gene, CDR1 is LNHDA and CDR2 is SQIVND (reference sequence). The ends lost 3 bases at V and 7 bases at J; junction bases unmatched: 8. This CDR3 comprises 16 residues.

DNA of the CDR3: TGCAGCGTTGAATGGGATTCCTACGAGCAGTACTTC. Translating gives CSVEWDSYEQYF. The chain uses TRBV29-1 and TRBJ2-7; D not resolved. The germline V gene encodes CDR1 SQVTM and CDR2 ANQGSEA. This CDR3 comprises 12 residues. Trimming removed 2 bases from V and 1 base from J, with 6 bases in between.

The V gene is TRBV7-9, the J gene TRBJ2-7, with 8 nucleotides matching TRBD2. Germline lookup yields CDR1 SEHNR and CDR2 FQNEAQ (reference sequence). V gave up 2 bases and J gave up 0 bases; unmatched junction bases: 0. The CDR3 spans 14 residues. The CDR3 protein is CASSLSGGSYEQYF. The CDR3 DNA sequence: TGTGCCAGCAGCTTAAGCGGGGGCTCCTACGAGCAGTACTTC.

The rearrangement uses TRBV6-6 and TRBJ2-7; TRBD1 agrees at 11 bases. V was clipped by 6 bases and J by 0 bases; unmatched bases: 4. The CDR3 contains 15 residues. The germline gives CDR1 MNHNY, CDR2 SVGAGI (reference sequence). The CDR3 bases are TGTGCCAGCAGGCCCGGGACAGGGGGCTCCTACGAGCAGTACTTC. It yields the protein CASRPGTGGSYEQYF.

This clone was observed once. This chain uses TRBV28 with TRBJ2-7; D might be TRBD1 (6 bases). The V end lost 7 bases, the J end lost 3 bases, and 13 bases lay between the germline ends. This CDR3 contains 13 residues. The V gene's germline CDR1 is MDHEN and CDR2 SYDVKM. For the CDR3, the DNA is TGTGCCAGCACTGCCGGGACAAGCTACGAGCAGTACTTC. Translation: CASTAGTSYEQYF.

The chain recombines TRBV5-1 with TRBJ1-2, with 9 positions matching TRBD1. J was trimmed by 6 bases and V by 3 bases; bases with no gene match: 3. Per the germline V gene, CDR1 is SGHRS and CDR2 is YFSETQ. The CDR3 length is 13 residues. The CDR3 coding sequence is TGCGCCAGCAGCTCGGGGACAGGGCATGGCTACACCTTC. Its translation is CASSSGTGHGYTF.

The rearrangement links TRBV6-5 to TRBJ1-2; a weak D match, TRBD1 (5 bases). This CDR3 region has 16 residues. The V gene's germline CDR1 is MNHEY and CDR2 SVGAGI. Deletions cut 0 bases from V and 4 bases from J, with 15 bases between. The CDR3, as DNA: TGTGCCAGCAGTTACTCGCCGGGGCAATGGGCCTATGGCTACACCTTC. It is translated as CASSYSPGQWAYGYTF.

Worth noting for this clone: Other DNA sequences in this specimen translate into the identical CDR3. The chain has TRBV11-3 and TRBJ2-3, with unresolved D. CDR3 size: 11 residues. Per germline, CDR1 SGHNT and CDR2 YENEEA. The V end was cut by 3 bases, the J end by 2 bases, with 0 bases between. DNA for the CDR3: TGTGCCAGCAGCTTCACAGATACGCAGTATTTT. As protein: CASSFTDTQYF.

About this clone itself: Other DNA sequences in this sample translate to the same CDR3. The chain links TRBV5-1 to TRBJ2-6; unclear D gene. V was clipped by 0 bases and J by 2 bases, with 6 bases between them. CDR1 is SGHRS, CDR2 YFSETQ, per germline. This CDR3 is built from 15 residues. CDR3 coding DNA: TGCGCCAGCAGCTTGGGGGGAACTGGGGCCAACGTCCTGACTTTC. It encodes CASSLGGTGANVLTF.

This clone was detected a few times. V usage is TRBV5-6 and J usage is TRBJ2-7; D may be TRBD1 or TRBD2 (5 bases each). CDR1 SGHDT and CDR2 YYEEEE come from the germline V gene. V lost 5 bases, J lost 5 bases, and 14 bases lay in between. The CDR3 spans 13 residues. CDR3 in DNA: TGTGCCAGCAGGAGGGGTAGGGCCGACGAGCAGTACTTC. This codes for CASRRGRADEQYF.

The rearrangement uses TRBV25-1 and TRBJ2-3; D gene uncertain. Germline-derived CDR1 and CDR2 are MGHDK and SYGVNS. The CDR3 has 12 residues. The V end was cut by 1 base, the J end by 6 bases, with 5 bases between. The CDR3 DNA reads TGTGCCAGCAGTGAATTTTTGGATACGCAGTATTTT. This gives the protein CASSEFLDTQYF.

The chain employs TRBV28 and TRBJ2-1; 10 nucleotides agree with TRBD1. The ends lost 6 bases at V and 8 bases at J; junction bases unmatched: 10. Germline V lookup: CDR1 MDHEN, CDR2 SYDVKM. The CDR3 length is 15 residues. The CDR3: CASSNRGQGMDEQFF. CDR3 DNA: TGTGCCAGCAGCAATCGGGGACAGGGGATGGATGAGCAGTTCTTC.

This chain uses TRBV9 with TRBJ2-2, with 11 bases fitting TRBD2. V lost 7 bases to trimming and J lost 4 bases; unmatched junction nucleotides: 6. CDR3 size: 15 residues. CDR1 and CDR2 from the germline V gene are SGDLS and YYNGEE. The CDR3 reads CASRRLAGITGELFF. CDR3 DNA: TGTGCCAGCCGAAGACTAGCGGGAATCACCGGGGAGCTGTTTTTT.

The J gene is TRBJ2-3, the V gene TRBV7-3, with TRBD2 matching over 13 bases. Germline CDR1 and CDR2: SGHTA and FQGTGA. CDR3 length: 16 amino acids. The V and J ends lost 5 bases and 2 bases, in that order; junction bases with no gene match: 4. CDR3 sequence: CASSLGLAGSTDTQYF. The CDR3 coding sequence is TGTGCCAGCAGCCTGGGACTAGCGGGATCCACAGATACGCAGTATTTT.

The chain recombines TRBV5-1 with TRBJ1-1; 8 bases line up with TRBD1. The ends lost 2 bases at V and 5 bases at J; junction bases unmatched: 8. From germline, CDR1 is SGHRS and CDR2 YFSETQ. This CDR3 region has 15 residues. The CDR3 loop is CASSFESRGRTEAFF. In nucleotides, the CDR3 is TGCGCCAGCAGCTTTGAATCCAGGGGGCGGACTGAAGCTTTCTTT. Drawing the rest from reference TRBV5-1 and TRBJ1-1, the complete variable domain is KAGVTQTPRYLIKTRGQQVTLSCSPISGHRSVSWYQQTPGQGLQFLFEYFSETQRNKGNFPGRFSGRQFSNSRSEMNVSTLELGDSALYLCASSFESRGRTEAFFGQGTRLTVV.

V usage is TRBV19 and J usage is TRBJ1-1; weak D call: TRBD1 (6 bases). V dropped 8 bases and J dropped 1 base, with 14 bases sitting between them. Germline CDR1 reads LNHDA; CDR2 reads SQIVND (reference sequence). The CDR3 is 14 amino acids. CDR3 sequence: CASAYGGGNTEAFF. The CDR3 nucleotides are TGTGCCAGTGCCTATGGGGGCGGGAACACTGAAGCTTTCTTT.

The genes are TRBV14 and TRBJ1-2, with 7 bases fitting TRBD1. Germline trimming cut 4 bases from V and 5 bases from J; bases unmatched to any gene: 10. CDR1 SGHDN and CDR2 FVKESK come from the germline V gene. The CDR3 runs to 15 residues. The CDR3 bases are TGTGCCAGCAGCCGAGACAGGGCCTCGCTTTATGGCTACACCTTC. Amino acids: CASSRDRASLYGYTF.

This clone was seen more than once but under ten times. The chain joins TRBV2 to TRBJ1-6; no clear D gene. The CDR3 has 13 amino acids. Per the germline V gene, CDR1 is SNHLY and CDR2 is FYNNEI. Trimming removed 6 bases from V and 10 bases from J, with 13 bases in between. The CDR3: CASRRTVESPLHF. Here the CDR3 DNA reads TGTGCCAGCAGACGGACGGTTGAGTCACCCCTCCACTTT.

In DNA, the CDR3 is TGTGCCAGCAGGCGGCAGGGTACCGATGGCTACACCTTC. It yields the protein CASRRQGTDGYTF. The chain has TRBV11-1 and TRBJ1-2, with a possible D match to TRBD1 (5 bases). The CDR3 contains 13 residues. V lost 6 bases, J lost 6 bases, and 14 bases lay in between. Germline-derived CDR1 and CDR2 are SGHAT and FQDESV (reference sequence).

This chain connects TRBV13 to TRBJ2-3, with TRBD2 matching 7 bases. The CDR3 covers 15 residues. CDR1 PRHDT and CDR2 FYEKMQ come from the germline V gene (reference sequence). The J segment lost 1 base and the V segment lost 4 bases, leaving 5 bases of the junction unmatched. DNA of the CDR3: TGTGCCAGCAGCTCAAGGACTAGGGGCACAGATACGCAGTATTTT. Amino acids: CASSSRTRGTDTQYF.

This clone occurred many times. The V call is TRBV6-1, the J call TRBJ2-5, with 9 bases aligning to TRBD1. The CDR3 consists of 16 residues. CDR1 is MNHNS, CDR2 SASEGT, per germline. Trimming took 1 base from V and 5 from J; bases not matched to a gene: 8. Here the CDR3 DNA reads TGTGCCAGCAGTGAAGTAAAGGGACAGGGATCGGAGACCCAGTACTTC. Its protein is CASSEVKGQGSETQYF.

V gene TRBV5-1 combines with J gene TRBJ1-1; no clear D gene. Germline CDR1 SGHRS, CDR2 YFSETQ. CDR3 length: 14 amino acids. The germline V and J ends were trimmed by 1 base and 5 bases, with 12 bases remaining between them. CDR3 sequence: CASSLRRAATEAFF. Here the CDR3 DNA reads TGCGCCAGCAGCTTGAGACGGGCAGCTACTGAAGCTTTCTTT.

Worth noting for this clone: Within the sample, other DNA sequences also encode this same CDR3. This chain joins TRBV6-6 and TRBJ2-5, with D perhaps TRBD1 (6 bases). CDR1 and CDR2 (germline): MNHNY, SVGAGI (reference sequence). The CDR3 is made up of 14 amino acids. Between the trimmed V and J ends, which lost 2 bases and 5 bases, there was a span of 12 bases. The CDR3 sequence is CASSYQGRGETQYF. In DNA, the CDR3 is TGTGCCAGCAGTTACCAGGGGAGAGGGGAGACCCAGTACTTC.

The chain has TRBV2 and TRBJ2-7; perhaps TRBD2 as D (5 bases). V dropped 6 bases and J dropped 9 bases, with 12 bases sitting between them. Germline CDR1 and CDR2: SNHLY and FYNNEI. There are 11 residues in the CDR3. CDR3 DNA sequence: TGTGCCAGCAGCCAACAGCGGTCGCAGTACTTC. Amino acids: CASSQQRSQYF.

The count of this clone is one. This chain links TRBV7-8 with TRBJ2-3, with D unclear. The germline V gene encodes CDR1 SGHVS and CDR2 FQNEAQ. The germline V and J ends were trimmed by 3 bases and 4 bases, with 11 bases remaining between them. This CDR3 contains 14 residues. DNA for the CDR3: TGTGCCAGCAGCTTCGCCCGAAGCTCAGATACGCAGTATTTT. Translating gives CASSFARSSDTQYF.

This clone was observed a single time. The chain links TRBV25-1 to TRBJ2-7; the D gene is possibly TRBD1 (5 bases). V dropped 4 bases and J dropped 6 bases, with 22 bases sitting between them. CDR1 and CDR2 (germline): MGHDK, SYGVNS. CDR3 length: 16 residues. In DNA form, the CDR3 reads TGTGCCAGCAGTGGTTTTATTGGCAGGGATTTTTCCGAGCAGTACTTC. It translates to CASSGFIGRDFSEQYF.

The V gene is TRBV5-4, the J gene TRBJ2-5; the D is unclear. The assigned J gene may be wrong: the sequence end matches TRBJ2-7 better. The CDR3 extends over 12 amino acids. Germline V lookup: CDR1 SGHNT, CDR2 YYREEE (reference sequence). The DNA of the CDR3 is TGTGCCAGCAGCTTGAACGGGTACGAGCAGTACTTC. Its protein is CASSLNGYEQYF.

The chain carries TRBV5-1 and TRBJ2-7; TRBD2 might be the D (5 bases). V lost 4 bases to trimming and J lost 7 bases, with 24 bases between them. The CDR3 spans 16 residues. Per the germline V gene, CDR1 is SGHRS and CDR2 is YFSETQ. As DNA, the CDR3 is TGCGCCAGCAGCCTGGGGAGACCAGCCGCTAGGGAGGAGCAGTACTTC. Translated: CASSLGRPAAREEQYF.

J is TRBJ1-2 and V is TRBV25-1, with D tentatively TRBD1 (5 bases). V was cut by 2 bases and J by 3 bases, with 13 bases left in between. The CDR3 runs to 15 residues. Looked up from germline, CDR1 is MGHDK and CDR2 is SYGVNS. The CDR3 DNA follows: TGTGCCAGCAGTGAAGGGGGGGATCCTTACTATGGCTACACCTTC. Its protein product is CASSEGGDPYYGYTF.

The chain employs TRBV7-5 and TRBJ2-7; no check of the table's D call, TRBD2, against the DNA was made. TRBV7-5 is assigned pseudogene status. This CDR3 region has 16 residues. CDR3 sequence: CVRSPKSTGVSYEQYF. CDR3 coding DNA: TGTGTCAGAAGCCCCAAGAGTACGGGAGTTTCCTACGAGCAGTACTTC.

The chain combines TRBV28 with TRBJ1-4; no clear D. CDR3 size: 14 residues. CDR1 and CDR2 (germline): MDHEN, SYDVKM. The ends were cut back, 3 bases at V and 0 bases at J, with 5 bases in the middle. DNA of the CDR3: TGTGCCAGCAGTTTGGTAGCAACTAATGAAAAACTGTTTTTT. It specifies CASSLVATNEKLFF.

The V and J genes are TRBV28 and TRBJ2-4, with D tentatively TRBD1 (6 bases). Trimming shortened V by 7 bases and J by 1 base, and 17 bases separated the two germline ends. The CDR3 extends over 16 amino acids. Germline V gene lookup returns CDR1 MDHEN and CDR2 SYDVKM. In nucleotides, the CDR3 is TGTGCCAGCACCGAGACAGGTTTTAGGGCCAAAAACATTCAGTACTTC. It specifies CASTETGFRAKNIQYF. Full variable domain (missing parts from reference TRBV28 and TRBJ2-4): DVKVTQSSRYLVKRTGEKVFLECVQDMDHENMFWYRQDPGLGLRLIYFSYDVKMKEKGDIPEGYSVSREKKERFSLILESASTNQTSMYLCASTETGFRAKNIQYFGAGTRLSVL.